Below are 23 T cell receptor beta chains sequenced from a single sample in a study of T cells in localized non-small cell lung cancer. TCRdb keeps only in-frame clones here, not all; method: immunoSEQ multiplex PCR. The sample lists 61,000 or so clones; 75% to 90% were seen once. Sequencing used peripheral blood, obtained before any cancer treatment. The receptors come from a woman aged 35 to 70 with stage I lung adenocarcinoma.

The chain couples TRBV6-5 to TRBJ1-4; 9 bases match TRBD1. CDR1 and CDR2 from the germline V gene are MNHEY and SVGAGI. The CDR3 covers 15 residues. V lost 4 bases, J lost 8 bases, and 8 bases stayed unmatched. This CDR3 is CASSSQGAQQEKLFF. The CDR3 DNA follows: TGTGCCAGCAGTTCACAGGGGGCTCAACAGGAAAAACTGTTTTTT.

The chain links TRBV6-6 to TRBJ2-3; 12 positions agree with TRBD1. Germline loops: CDR1 MNHNY, CDR2 SVGAGI (reference sequence). There are 15 residues in the CDR3. J gave up 5 bases and V 6 bases, and 6 bases lay outside the gene matches. The CDR3 nucleotides read TGTGCCAGCAGGTCCCGGGACAGGGGGCGAGATACGCAGTATTTT. Translated, it gives CASRSRDRGRDTQYF.

The chain couples TRBV9 to TRBJ1-2; tentatively, D is TRBD1 (5 bases). Deletions cut 1 base from V and 6 bases from J, with 16 bases between. In germline, CDR1 is SGDLS, CDR2 YYNGEE. CDR3 size: 15 residues. The CDR3 sequence: CASSVLAGMGDGYTF. CDR3 nucleotide sequence: TGTGCCAGCAGCGTATTGGCAGGGATGGGCGATGGCTACACCTTC.

The V and J genes are TRBV2 and TRBJ2-5; tentatively, D is TRBD2 (6 bases). In germline, CDR1 is SNHLY, CDR2 FYNNEI. Trimming took off 4 bases at V and 1 base at J, with 13 bases between the two ends. The CDR3 is 15 amino acids. The CDR3: CASSVGGTRQETQYF. CDR3 sequence (DNA): TGTGCCAGCAGTGTCGGGGGAACTCGCCAAGAGACCCAGTACTTC. Full variable domain (remainder filled in from reference TRBV2 and TRBJ2-5): EPEVTQTPSHQVTQMGQEVILRCVPISNHLYFYWYRQILGQKVEFLVSFYNNEISEKSEIFDDQFSVERPDGSNFTLKIRSTKLEDSAMYFCASSVGGTRQETQYFGPGTRLLVL.

This clone was found once. J is TRBJ1-4 and V is TRBV7-2; D perhaps matches TRBD1 (6 bases). This CDR3 comprises 15 residues. Trimming left V 2 bases short and J 8 bases short, with 15 bases between. Germline lookup yields CDR1 SGHTA and CDR2 FQGNSA. The CDR3 DNA reads TGTGCCAGCAGCTTACGACAGGCCAGCGGGGAAAAACTGTTTTTT. As protein: CASSLRQASGEKLFF.

The chain couples TRBV2 to TRBJ1-1; D is uncertain. Germline CDR1 is SNHLY and CDR2 is FYNNEI. The CDR3 runs 12 residues. The V gene lost 3 bases and the J gene lost 11 bases, with 13 bases spanning the gap. Written as DNA, the CDR3 is TGTGCCAGCAGTGAGGGTTGGGGTGAGGCTTTCTTT. Its translation: CASSEGWGEAFF.

This clone showed up just a few times. The chain joins TRBV7-9 to TRBJ1-2; D is unclear. The V end was cut by 1 base, the J end by 8 bases, with 14 bases between. Germline lookup yields CDR1 SEHNR and CDR2 FQNEAQ (reference sequence). This CDR3 has 14 residues. CDR3 residues: CASSLVVPFRGYTF. As DNA, the CDR3 is TGTGCCAGCAGCTTAGTCGTGCCTTTCCGGGGCTACACCTTC.

The J gene is TRBJ1-2, the V gene TRBV27; tentatively, D is TRBD1 (5 bases). The V end lost 2 bases, the J end lost 1 base, and 5 bases lay between the germline ends. Germline assignment: CDR1 MNHEY and CDR2 SMNVEV (reference sequence). The CDR3 totals 13 residues. CDR3 in DNA: TGTGCCAGCAGTTTAGACAGTAACTATGGCTACACCTTC. It specifies CASSLDSNYGYTF.

In DNA form, the CDR3 reads TGTGCCAGCAGCACCCACTTAGGCGGACGGACTGGAAACACCATATATTTT. This translates into CASSTHLGGRTGNTIYF. The chain employs TRBV7-2 and TRBJ1-3; D gene uncertain. The CDR3 runs 17 residues. Germline CDR1 reads SGHTA; CDR2 reads FQGNSA. V lost 5 bases and J 2 bases, leaving 19 bases between the germline ends. Full variable domain (outside the CDR3, taken from reference TRBV7-2 and TRBJ1-3): GAGVSQSPSNKVTEKGKDVELRCDPISGHTALYWYRQSLGQGLEFLIYFQGNSAPDKSGLPSDRFSAERTGGSVSTLTIQRTQQEDSAVYLCASSTHLGGRTGNTIYFGEGSWLTVV.

This rearrangement joins TRBV7-2 to TRBJ2-3, with 11 bases lining up with TRBD2. V shed 3 bases, J shed 8 bases, and the junction held 7 bases outside the gene matches. CDR3 length equals 15 residues. CDR1 and CDR2 from the germline V gene are SGHTA and FQGNSA. For the CDR3, the DNA is TGTGCCAGCAGCTTCCGACTAGCGGGGCAGGGTACGCAGTATTTT. Translation gives CASSFRLAGQGTQYF.

The chain joins TRBV28 to TRBJ1-1; the D is unclear. Deletions cut 4 bases from V and 0 bases from J, with 3 bases between. CDR1 is MDHEN, CDR2 SYDVKM, per germline. CDR3 length equals 12 residues. Here the CDR3 DNA reads TGTGCCAGCAGTTCTATGAACACTGAAGCTTTCTTT. It encodes CASSSMNTEAFF.

Here the CDR3 reads CASSSNLETQYF. DNA for the CDR3: TGTGCCAGCAGCTCAAACTTGGAGACCCAGTACTTC. The genes are TRBV28 and TRBJ2-5; D gene unclear. V gave up 6 bases and J gave up 5 bases, with 10 bases separating them. Per the germline V gene, CDR1 is MDHEN and CDR2 is SYDVKM. This CDR3 comprises 12 residues.

The chain couples TRBV5-6 to TRBJ1-6; the match to TRBD1 covers 9 bases. V shed 5 bases and J 9 bases; nucleotides not matched to a gene: 12. The CDR3 has 16 amino acids. CDR1 and CDR2 (germline): SGHDT, YYEEEE. The CDR3 reads CASRYLTGTGFSPLHF. The CDR3 DNA reads TGTGCCAGCAGATACCTCACAGGGACAGGGTTTTCACCCCTCCACTTT.

This chain uses TRBV6-5 with TRBJ2-1; TRBD2 matches at 8 bases. Germline V CDR1 and CDR2: MNHEY, SVGAGI. The CDR3 extends over 13 amino acids. Losses at the gene ends were 8 bases for V and 3 bases for J; bases not matched to a gene: 3. The CDR3 nucleotides are TGTGCCAGCCGCACTAGCGGCTACAATGAGCAGTTCTTC. Encoded protein: CASRTSGYNEQFF.

J is TRBJ2-7 and V is TRBV30, with D possibly TRBD1 on 6 matching bases. The germline V and J ends were trimmed by 4 bases and 4 bases, with 14 bases remaining between them. Germline loops: CDR1 GTSNPN, CDR2 SVGIG (reference sequence). This CDR3 is 13 amino acids long. The CDR3: CAWTRQGTYEQYF. CDR3 nucleotides: TGTGCCTGGACACGGCAGGGGACGTACGAGCAGTACTTC. The full variable domain, completed using reference TRBV30 and TRBJ2-7, is SQTIHQWPATLVQPVGSPLSLECTVEGTSNPNLYWYRQAAGRGLQLLFYSVGIGQISSEVPQNLSASRPQDRQFILSSKKLLLSDSGFYLCAWTRQGTYEQYFGPGTRLTVT.

The chain is built from TRBV11-3 and TRBJ1-2; 8 bases line up with TRBD1. CDR3 size: 17 residues. V lost 6 bases to trimming and J lost 6 bases; unmatched junction nucleotides: 18. Germline V gene data show CDR1 as SGHNT and CDR2 as YENEEA. Written as DNA, the CDR3 is TGTGCCAGCAGGTATCTGGACAGGGCCCCAGAAAAAGATGGCTACACCTTC. Its protein product is CASRYLDRAPEKDGYTF.

The chain employs TRBV14 and TRBJ2-1, with D possibly TRBD2 on 6 matching bases. The ends were cut back, 0 bases at V and 7 bases at J, with 22 bases in the middle. CDR1 is SGHDN, CDR2 FVKESK, per germline. CDR3 length equals 18 residues. The CDR3 sequence: CASSQDTVGLRSRNEQFF. In DNA, the CDR3 is TGTGCCAGCAGCCAAGATACAGTGGGACTCCGGTCCCGTAATGAGCAGTTCTTC.

The chain combines TRBV5-4 with TRBJ2-1; perhaps D is TRBD1 or TRBD2 (6 bases each). This CDR3 spans 15 amino acids. Germline assignment: CDR1 SGHNT and CDR2 YYREEE (reference sequence). Deletions cut 1 base from V and 6 bases from J, with 14 bases between. For the CDR3, the DNA is TGTGCCAGCAGCTTGAAGGGGGGTAGTGGCAATGAGCAGTTCTTC. Protein product: CASSLKGGSGNEQFF.

CDR3 loop: CASSPGPHEKLFF. CDR3 bases: TGCGCCAGCAGCCCGGGCCCCCATGAAAAACTGTTTTTT. The chain carries TRBV5-1 and TRBJ1-4; D is unclear. CDR3 length equals 13 residues. V lost 4 bases and J lost 6, with 10 bases in between. The germline V gene has CDR1 SGHRS and CDR2 YFSETQ.

The chain couples TRBV4-1 to TRBJ2-5; TRBD2 aligns across 7 bases. The V segment lost 0 bases and the J segment 6 bases; nucleotides outside the gene matches: 10. Germline CDR1 is MGHRA and CDR2 is YSYEKL. The CDR3 runs 16 residues. The DNA for the CDR3 is TGCGCCAGCAGCCAAGATATTCAGCGGGGTCGAAAGACCCAGTACTTC. Its protein is CASSQDIQRGRKTQYF.

By sample share, this clone is medium-sized. J is TRBJ2-1 and V is TRBV7-9; 13 bases match TRBD2. The trim removed 5 bases at V and 7 bases at J, leaving 5 bases unmatched. Looked up from germline, CDR1 is SEHNR and CDR2 is FQNEAQ (reference sequence). The CDR3 totals 15 residues. CDR3 sequence (DNA): TGTGCCAGCAGCGAACTAGCGGGGGGGCTTAATGAGCAGTTCTTC. Encoded protein: CASSELAGGLNEQFF.

This sequence joins TRBV19 and TRBJ1-2; D might be TRBD1 (6 bases). Between the trimmed V and J ends, which lost 3 bases and 4 bases, there was a span of 9 bases. The CDR3 spans 13 residues. Germline V CDR1 and CDR2: LNHDA, SQIVND (reference sequence). In DNA form, the CDR3 reads TGTGCCAGTAGTATCTCAGGGGCCTATGGCTACACCTTC. This translates into CASSISGAYGYTF.

This rearrangement joins TRBV10-3 to TRBJ1-1; TRBD1 matches 7 bases. J was trimmed by 7 bases and V by 6 bases; bases with no gene match: 14. Germline loops: CDR1 ENHRY, CDR2 SYGVKD. This CDR3 is 15 amino acids long. The CDR3 loop reads CAISKPPPRDSEAFF. Here the CDR3 DNA reads TGTGCCATCAGCAAGCCCCCCCCCAGGGACAGTGAAGCTTTCTTT.